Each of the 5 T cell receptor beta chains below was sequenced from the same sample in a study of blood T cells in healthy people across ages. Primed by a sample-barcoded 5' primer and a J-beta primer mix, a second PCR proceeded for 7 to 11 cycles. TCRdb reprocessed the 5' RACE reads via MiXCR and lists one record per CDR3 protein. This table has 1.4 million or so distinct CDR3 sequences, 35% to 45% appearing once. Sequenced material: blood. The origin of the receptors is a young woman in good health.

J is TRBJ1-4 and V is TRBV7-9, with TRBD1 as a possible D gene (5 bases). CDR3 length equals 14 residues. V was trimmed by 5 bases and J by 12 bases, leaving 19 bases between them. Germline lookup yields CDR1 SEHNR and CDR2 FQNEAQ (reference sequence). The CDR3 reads CASSRTDQTGQLFF. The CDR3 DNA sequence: TGTGCCAGCAGCCGGACCGATCAAACGGGGCAACTGTTTTTT. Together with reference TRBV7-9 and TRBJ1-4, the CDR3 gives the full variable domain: DTGVSQNPRHKITKRGQNVTFRCDPISEHNRLYWYRQTLGQGPEFLTYFQNEAQLEKSRLLSDRFSAERPKGSFSTLEIQRTEQGDSAMYLCASSRTDQTGQLFFGSGTQLSVL.

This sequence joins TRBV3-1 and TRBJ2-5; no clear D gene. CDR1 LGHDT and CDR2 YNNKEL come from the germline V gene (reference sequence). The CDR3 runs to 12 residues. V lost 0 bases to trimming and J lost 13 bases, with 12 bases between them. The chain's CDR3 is CASSQDGRRRYF. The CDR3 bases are TGTGCCAGCAGCCAAGATGGAAGGAGACGGTACTTC.

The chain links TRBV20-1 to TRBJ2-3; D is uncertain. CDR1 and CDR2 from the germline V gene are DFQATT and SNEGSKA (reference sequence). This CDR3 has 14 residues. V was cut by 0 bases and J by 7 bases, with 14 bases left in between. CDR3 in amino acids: CSARERTQENTQYF. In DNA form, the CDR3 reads TGCAGTGCTAGAGAGCGGACCCAGGAGAATACGCAGTATTTT.

CDR3 region: CASSETGGNYGYTF. CDR3 bases: TGTGCCAGCAGTGAAACAGGGGGCAACTATGGCTACACCTTC. The gene calls are TRBV2 and TRBJ1-2, with TRBD1 identical over 9 bases. V lost 2 bases to trimming and J lost 2 bases; unmatched junction nucleotides: 0. The CDR3 spans 14 residues. CDR1 SNHLY and CDR2 FYNNEI come from the germline V gene.

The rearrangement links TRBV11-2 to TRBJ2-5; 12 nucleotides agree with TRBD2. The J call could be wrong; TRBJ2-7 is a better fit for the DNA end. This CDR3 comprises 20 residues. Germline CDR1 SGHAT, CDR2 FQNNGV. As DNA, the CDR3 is TGTGCCAGCAGCTTAGATCGGGGACTAGCGGGCTCGGCCACGTTCTACGAGCAGTACTTC. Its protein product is CASSLDRGLAGSATFYEQYF.